The 5 T cell receptor beta chains below come from one sample, sequenced in a study of T-cell reconstitution after alpha-beta-depleted transplantation in children. Molecular barcoding with unique molecular identifiers was used for the TCRbeta library. From the PCR reads, TCRdb called clonotypes with MiXCR, one entry per CDR3 protein. This table holds 450,000 to 600,000 distinct CDR3 sequences, about 31% found once. The material was PBMCs from the stem cell graft donor, obtained from the stem cell graft. The source of these receptors is a human donor who donated a stem cell graft to a child with aplastic anemia.

This clonotype was picked up a small number of times. The chain joins TRBV30 to TRBJ2-5, with a weak D call TRBD2 (6 bases). CDR1 and CDR2 (germline): GTSNPN, SVGIG (reference sequence). Trimming took 4 bases from V and 7 from J, leaving 19 bases between them. This CDR3 spans 14 amino acids. This CDR3 reads CAWMFGGSVGTQYF. CDR3 nucleotide sequence: TGTGCCTGGATGTTTGGGGGGTCGGTCGGGACCCAGTACTTC.

J is TRBJ2-1 and V is TRBV5-4; the match to TRBD2 covers 15 bases. Germline CDR1 is SGHNT and CDR2 is YYREEE (reference sequence). V shed 0 bases, J shed 8 bases, and the junction held 3 bases outside the gene matches. The CDR3 extends over 16 amino acids. As DNA, the CDR3 is TGTGCCAGCAGCTTGGGGACTAGCGGGAGGGTTGATGAGCAGTTCTTC. Amino acid sequence: CASSLGTSGRVDEQFF.

This sequence joins TRBV19 and TRBJ2-7, with TRBD2 matching 11 bases. J lost 0 bases, V lost 3 bases, and 1 base had no gene match. The CDR3 is 15 residues long. Germline lookup yields CDR1 LNHDA and CDR2 SQIVND (reference sequence). The CDR3 DNA reads as TGTGCCAGTAGTATCACTAGCGGGAGCTCCTACGAGCAGTACGTC. Amino acids: CASSITSGSSYEQYV.

The chain joins TRBV28 to TRBJ1-1, with TRBD1 identical over 8 bases. This CDR3 has 14 amino acids. CDR1 MDHEN and CDR2 SYDVKM come from the germline V gene. V was pared by 6 bases and J by 1 base, with 4 bases of the junction left unmatched. The CDR3 sequence: CASSSGGSNTEAFF. CDR3 nucleotide sequence: TGTGCCAGCAGCTCAGGGGGCTCGAACACTGAAGCTTTCTTT.

This clonotype was counted a few times. The V gene is TRBV3-1, the J gene TRBJ1-1, with 7 bases aligning to TRBD1. The junction had 7 bases not matched to a gene; V was cut back by 0 bases and J by 12 bases. The length of the CDR3 is 13 residues. CDR1 and CDR2 from the germline V gene are LGHDT and YNNKEL (reference sequence). Here the CDR3 reads CASSQDWRGRTFF. The CDR3 DNA follows: TGTGCCAGCAGCCAAGATTGGAGGGGGCGGACTTTCTTT.